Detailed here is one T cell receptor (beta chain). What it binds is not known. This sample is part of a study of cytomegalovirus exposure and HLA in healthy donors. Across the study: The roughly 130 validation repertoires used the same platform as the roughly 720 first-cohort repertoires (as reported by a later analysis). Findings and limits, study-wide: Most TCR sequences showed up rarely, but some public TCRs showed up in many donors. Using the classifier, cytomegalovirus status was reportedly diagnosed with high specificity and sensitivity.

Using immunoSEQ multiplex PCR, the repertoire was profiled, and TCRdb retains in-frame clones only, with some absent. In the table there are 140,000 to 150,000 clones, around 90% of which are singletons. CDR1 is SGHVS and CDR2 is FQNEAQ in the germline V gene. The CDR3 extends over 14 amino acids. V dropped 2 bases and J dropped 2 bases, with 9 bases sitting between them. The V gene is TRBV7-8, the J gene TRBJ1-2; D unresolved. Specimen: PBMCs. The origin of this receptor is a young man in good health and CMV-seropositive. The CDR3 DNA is TGTGCCAGCAGCTTAATCGCGCGCAACTATGGCTACACCTTC. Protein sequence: CASSLIARNYGYTF.